The clone carrying this T cell receptor beta chain was observed a handful of times. What it binds is unknown. The data stem from a study of shared clonotypes between healthy human individuals. Study as a whole: The cohort had two women and three men, ages 18 to 49. Study-level findings and limits: An anticipated effect of sequencing depth on clonotype sharing among donors was recognized.

This CDR3 has 13 amino acids. V lost 2 bases and J 1 base, leaving 5 bases between the germline ends. Germline CDR1 is KGHSH and CDR2 is LQKENI. Source study methods: Junction-only sequences without quality scores came from ImmunoSEQ, so filtering differed. The assay was immunoSEQ multiplex PCR, and TCRdb's table has in-frame clones only and misses some. The V and J calls and clone size come from that table; D and trimming were worked out from the DNA. The sample comprises some 500,000 clones, around 77% of which are singletons, and about 12% rests with the top ten. Sequencing was done on a sample of PBMCs. This chain links TRBV18 with TRBJ2-5; D uncertain. The clonotype was recovered from a woman in her 40s in good health. Some clones in this sample may be carry-over from other donors' samples. The CDR3 DNA follows: TGTGCCAGCTCACCAGGGGTCCAAGAGACCCAGTACTTC. Its protein product is CASSPGVQETQYF.